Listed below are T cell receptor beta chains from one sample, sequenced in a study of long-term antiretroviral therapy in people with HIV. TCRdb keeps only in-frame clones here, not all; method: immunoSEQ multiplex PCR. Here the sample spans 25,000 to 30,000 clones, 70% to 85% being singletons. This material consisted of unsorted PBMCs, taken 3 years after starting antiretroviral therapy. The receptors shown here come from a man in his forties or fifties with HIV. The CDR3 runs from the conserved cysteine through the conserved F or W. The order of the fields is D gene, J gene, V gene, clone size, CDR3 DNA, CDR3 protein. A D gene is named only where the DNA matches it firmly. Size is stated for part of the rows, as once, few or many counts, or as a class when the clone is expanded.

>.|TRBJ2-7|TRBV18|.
TGTGCCAGCTCCCTTCAGGGAAGGGGAGCCTACGAGCAGTACTTC
CASSLQGRGAYEQYF
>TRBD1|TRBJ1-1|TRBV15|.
TGTGCCACCTTACTCGACAGGGGGAGTGAAGCTTTCTTT
CATLLDRGSEAFF
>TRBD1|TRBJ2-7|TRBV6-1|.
TGTGCCAGCAGTGAAGGAACCTTCCTCCAGGGGGCGTCCTACGAGCAGTACTTC
CASSEGTFLQGASYEQYF
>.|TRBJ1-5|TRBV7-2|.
TGTGCCAGCAGCTTATATGGGGGAGGAGGTAGCAATCAGCCCCAGCATTTT
CASSLYGGGGSNQPQHF
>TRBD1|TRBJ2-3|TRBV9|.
TGTGCCAGCAGCGCAGGACAGGGGAAAAGCACAGATACGCAGTATTTT
CASSAGQGKSTDTQYF
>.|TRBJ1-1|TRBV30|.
TGTGCCTGGAGGGGAGACAGCGGGGCTTTCTTT
CAWRGDSGAFF
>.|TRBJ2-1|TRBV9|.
TGCGCCAGCAGCATGACAGAATCCAGTGGGCAGTTCTTC
CASSMTESSGQFF
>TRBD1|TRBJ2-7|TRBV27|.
TGTGCCAGCAGTTCTGGGACAGGGACGGGGGAGCAGTACTTC
CASSSGTGTGEQYF
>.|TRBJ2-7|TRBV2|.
TGTGCCAGCAGTGGGACAGCCCAACGGTACTTC
CASSGTAQRYF
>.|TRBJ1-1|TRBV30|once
TGTGCCGGACACCCCCCGGGGGGGAGGACTGAAGCTTTCTTT
CAGHPPGGRTEAFF
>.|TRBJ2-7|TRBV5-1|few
TGCGCCAGCAGACCGGGACTGCCTTACGACGAGCAGTACTTC
CASRPGLPYDEQYF
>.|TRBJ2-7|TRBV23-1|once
TGCGCCAGCAGCCCGCTCAGGGACTCCGTGCAGTACTTC
CASSPLRDSVQYF
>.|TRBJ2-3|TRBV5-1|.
TGCGCCAGCAGCTTCAGCACTAGCACAGATACGCAGTATTTT
CASSFSTSTDTQYF
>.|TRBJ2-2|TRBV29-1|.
TGCAGCGTTGGGCAGGGAAACACCGGGGAGCTGTTTTTT
CSVGQGNTGELFF
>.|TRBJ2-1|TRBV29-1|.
TGCAGCGTTTTGGGTGCAGGGTCCTACAATGAGCAGTTCTTC
CSVLGAGSYNEQFF
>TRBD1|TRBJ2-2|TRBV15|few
TGTGCCACCAGTCTATACCGGGACAGAGGGGAGCTGTTTTTT
CATSLYRDRGELFF
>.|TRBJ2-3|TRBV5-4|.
TGTGCCAGCAGCTTGGATCTAGTTGGCACAGATACGCAGTATTTT
CASSLDLVGTDTQYF
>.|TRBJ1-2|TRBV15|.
TGTGCCACCAGCAGAGATAGGGCAGGCTATGGCTACACCTTC
CATSRDRAGYGYTF
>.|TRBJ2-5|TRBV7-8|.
TGTGCCAGCAGCTTAGCTGTCGGGTACCAAGAGACCCAGTACTTC
CASSLAVGYQETQYF
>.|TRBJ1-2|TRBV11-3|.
TGTGCCAGCAGCTTAGATTGGGGGGGCCCGAGGGGCTACACCTTC
CASSLDWGGPRGYTF
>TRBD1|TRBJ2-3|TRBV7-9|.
TGTGCCAGCAGCCCTTACTACAGGGGGCCCGAAGGAGATACGCAGTATTTT
CASSPYYRGPEGDTQYF
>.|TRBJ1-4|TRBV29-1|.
TGCAGCGTTGAAGACCCCGACCTGAGTGGGGAAAAACTGTTTTTT
CSVEDPDLSGEKLFF
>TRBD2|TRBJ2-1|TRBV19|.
TGTGCCAGTAGTATAGCCGTAGCGGGAATTAGGAATGAGCAGTTCTTC
CASSIAVAGIRNEQFF
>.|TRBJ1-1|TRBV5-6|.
TGTGCCAGCGAGACAGCAAGTATGAACACTGAAGCTTTCTTT
CASETASMNTEAFF
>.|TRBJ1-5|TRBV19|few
TGTGCCAGTAGTATAGATCCCGGGTGGCAGCCCCAGCATTTT
CASSIDPGWQPQHF
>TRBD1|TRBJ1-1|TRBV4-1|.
TGCGCCAGCAGCCAGGGACCCCAGGGGGTATACACTGAAGCTTTCTTT
CASSQGPQGVYTEAFF
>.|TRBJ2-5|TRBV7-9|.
TGTGCCAGCAGCTTCCAGGGTCCAGAAGAGACCCAGTACTTC
CASSFQGPEETQYF
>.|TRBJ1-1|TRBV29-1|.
TGCAGCGTTGAATGGGGCTATGGAACTGAAGCTTTCTTT
CSVEWGYGTEAFF
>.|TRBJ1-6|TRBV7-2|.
TGTGCCAGCAGCTTAGAAGTTCTGGAGTCACCCCTCCACTTT
CASSLEVLESPLHF
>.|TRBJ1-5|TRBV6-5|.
TGTGCCAGCAGCACAGGCACTGCTCAGCCCCAGCATTTT
CASSTGTAQPQHF
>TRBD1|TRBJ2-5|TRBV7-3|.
TGTGCCAGCAGCATGGGACAGGGGGCATTTGGGGAGACCCAGTACTTC
CASSMGQGAFGETQYF
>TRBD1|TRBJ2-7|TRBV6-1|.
TGTGCCAGCCGCGACAGGGAATCTATACGGCAGTACTTC
CASRDRESIRQYF
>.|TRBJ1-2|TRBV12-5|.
TGTGCTAGTGACCGGGGGGAGTTCTATGGCTACACCTTC
CASDRGEFYGYTF
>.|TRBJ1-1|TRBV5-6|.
TGTGCCAGCAGCTTAGGGGGAATAGTTGAAGCTTTCTTT
CASSLGGIVEAFF
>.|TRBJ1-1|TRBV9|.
TGTGCCAGCAGCGCGCTCATGGGGGACACTGAAGCTTTCTTT
CASSALMGDTEAFF
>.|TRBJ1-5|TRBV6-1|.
TGTGCCAGCAGTGAAATTGCAGGGTCCCGAAGAAGCAATCAGCCCCAGCATTTT
CASSEIAGSRRSNQPQHF